This entry lists 16 T cell receptor beta chains sequenced from one sample in a study of beta chain features in type 1 diabetes. Every bit of the isolated RNA underwent reverse transcription, so sequencing read expressed TCRB transcripts. The method was immunoSEQ multiplex PCR; TCRdb's version includes in-frame clones alone and lacks a portion of them. The sample holds around 330,000 clones; approximately 10% are singletons and the top ten take approximately 0.016%. The sample consisted of naive CD4+ T cells from blood. The receptors shown here come from a young woman in good health.

The rearrangement uses TRBV7-9 and TRBJ1-1; a weak D match, TRBD1 (6 bases). The CDR3 runs 15 residues. Trimming pared 1 base from V and 4 bases from J, leaving 13 bases between. Germline lookup yields CDR1 SEHNR and CDR2 FQNEAQ (reference sequence). CDR3 amino acids: CASSLEAGDGTEAFF. The CDR3 DNA sequence: TGTGCCAGCAGCTTAGAGGCAGGGGATGGCACTGAAGCTTTCTTT.

This clone was observed a few times. The chain recombines TRBV5-1 with TRBJ2-5; TRBD2 is a possible D gene (5 bases). The CDR3 consists of 11 residues. CDR1 and CDR2 from the germline V gene are SGHRS and YFSETQ. Trimming took 5 bases from V and 5 from J, leaving 7 bases between them. CDR3 DNA: TGCGCCAGCAGGGAGGCGGAGACCCAGTACTTC. Translated, it gives CASREAETQYF.

The gene calls are TRBV25-1 and TRBJ2-1, with 12 bases identical to TRBD2. Looked up from germline, CDR1 is MGHDK and CDR2 is SYGVNS. With V trimmed by 6 bases and J by 10 bases, 4 bases remained unmatched. This CDR3 is built from 13 residues. The CDR3 DNA reads as TGTGCCAGCAGGGGACTAGCGGGTGGGGAGCAGTTCTTC. This translates into CASRGLAGGEQFF.

The chain uses TRBV5-6 and TRBJ1-1; perhaps TRBD1 as D (5 bases). This CDR3 region has 13 residues. The germline gives CDR1 SGHDT, CDR2 YYEEEE. V gave up 5 bases and J gave up 2 bases, with 10 bases separating them. CDR3 sequence reads: CASRPTGNTEAFF. CDR3 DNA: TGTGCCAGCAGACCCACAGGTAACACTGAAGCTTTCTTT.

The gene calls are TRBV7-3 and TRBJ2-5; 9 positions match TRBD2. CDR1 is SGHTA and CDR2 is FQGTGA in the germline V gene. The junction had 9 bases not matched to a gene; V was cut back by 5 bases and J by 5 bases. This CDR3 is 15 amino acids long. The chain's CDR3 is CASSHAAGGRETQYF. DNA for the CDR3: TGTGCCAGCAGCCACGCAGCGGGAGGTCGGGAGACCCAGTACTTC. Supplemented by reference TRBV7-3 and TRBJ2-5, the full variable domain reads GAGVSQTPSNKVTEKGKYVELRCDPISGHTALYWYRQSLGQGPEFLIYFQGTGAADDSGLPNDRFFAVRPEGSVSTLKIQRTERGDSAVYLCASSHAAGGRETQYFGPGTRLLVL.

This clone appeared a few times. V usage is TRBV28 and J usage is TRBJ2-5; 8 nucleotides align to TRBD1. CDR1 and CDR2 from the germline V gene are MDHEN and SYDVKM. The CDR3 contains 16 residues. V was clipped by 1 base and J by 5 bases; unmatched bases: 9. CDR3: CASSLSPGQGLETQYF. DNA for the CDR3: TGTGCCAGCAGTTTATCCCCTGGACAGGGCTTGGAGACCCAGTACTTC.

This clone was seen only a few times. J is TRBJ2-1 and V is TRBV7-9; 8 bases fit TRBD2. Per germline, CDR1 SEHNR and CDR2 FQNEAQ (reference sequence). V gave up 1 base and J gave up 3 bases; unmatched junction bases: 5. The CDR3 has 16 residues. CDR3 DNA sequence: TGTGCCAGCAGCTTAGGGCCGAGCGGGGGCTACAATGAGCAGTTCTTC. Residues: CASSLGPSGGYNEQFF.

The chain uses TRBV15 and TRBJ2-7, with D perhaps TRBD1 (5 bases). In germline, CDR1 is LNHNV, CDR2 YYDKDF (reference sequence). Trimming cost V 5 bases and J 5 bases, with 19 bases left between them. The CDR3 totals 15 residues. The CDR3 loop reads CATSVPGAGLHEQYF. CDR3 nucleotides: TGTGCCACCAGCGTACCTGGGGCAGGGCTCCACGAGCAGTACTTC.

The V gene is TRBV10-3, the J gene TRBJ1-2; 11 nucleotides line up with TRBD1. V dropped 2 bases and J dropped 3; count of bases not matched to a gene: 2. The CDR3 spans 15 residues. Germline V gives CDR1 ENHRY, CDR2 SYGVKD. The CDR3 here is CAISEPGQGDYGYTF. The CDR3 DNA sequence: TGTGCCATCAGTGAGCCGGGACAGGGGGACTATGGCTACACCTTC.

This rearrangement joins TRBV5-1 to TRBJ2-5; D remains ambiguous. CDR3 length equals 15 residues. V was cut by 0 bases and J by 5 bases, with 14 bases left in between. CDR1 and CDR2 from the germline V gene are SGHRS and YFSETQ. Here the CDR3 reads CASSLDGGLRETQYF. CDR3 coding DNA: TGCGCCAGCAGCTTGGATGGCGGCCTCCGGGAGACCCAGTACTTC.

Regarding this clone: Other DNA sequences in the same sample also yield this CDR3. The CDR3 DNA follows: TGCGCCAGCAGCTTGGGTGGCACGAACACCGGGGAGCTGTTTTTT. Translating it yields CASSLGGTNTGELFF. The chain has TRBV5-1 and TRBJ2-2; D call uncertain. The V and J ends lost 0 bases and 0 bases respectively, with 6 bases between them. This CDR3 spans 15 amino acids. CDR1 is SGHRS, CDR2 YFSETQ, per germline.

This chain links TRBV5-1 with TRBJ2-3, with TRBD1 matching 11 bases. Trimming took 1 base from V and 1 from J; bases not matched to a gene: 5. There are 17 residues in the CDR3. Germline CDR1 and CDR2: SGHRS and YFSETQ. Here the CDR3 reads CASSLWTGGSGTDTQYF. CDR3 sequence (DNA): TGCGCCAGCAGCTTGTGGACAGGGGGCTCCGGCACAGATACGCAGTATTTT.

The gene calls are TRBV4-3 and TRBJ1-2, with D hard to call. CDR3 length equals 16 residues. Germline CDR1 reads LGHNA; CDR2 reads YSLEER. V shed 0 bases and J shed 0 bases, with 11 bases lying between them. The CDR3 DNA sequence: TGCGCCAGCAGCCAAGATTTGGGAGGGACTAACTATGGCTACACCTTC. The encoded protein is CASSQDLGGTNYGYTF.

The rearrangement joins TRBV7-8 to TRBJ1-2; TRBD1 matches at 11 bases. CDR3 size: 13 residues. Looked up from germline, CDR1 is SGHVS and CDR2 is FQNEAQ. Germline trimming cut 5 bases from V and 8 bases from J; bases unmatched to any gene: 4. The CDR3: CASSMDRGLGYTF. CDR3 coding DNA: TGTGCCAGCAGCATGGACAGGGGGCTCGGCTACACCTTC.

This clone was seen a handful of times. The rearrangement joins TRBV29-1 to TRBJ2-7; 9 positions match TRBD1. This CDR3 has 16 residues. Germline CDR1 SQVTM, CDR2 ANQGSEA. V was pared by 1 base and J by 4 bases, with 11 bases of the junction left unmatched. CDR3 in amino acids: CSVEGRSGGQGYEQYF. The CDR3 DNA reads TGCAGCGTTGAAGGGCGGTCGGGGGGACAGGGTTACGAGCAGTACTTC.

This clone was picked up a small number of times. The V and J genes are TRBV30 and TRBJ2-1, with 16 bases lining up with TRBD2. The V gene end was trimmed by 7 bases and the J gene end by 4 bases; junction bases not matched to a gene: 4. The CDR3 is 15 amino acids. The germline gives CDR1 GTSNPN, CDR2 SVGIG (reference sequence). The CDR3 sequence is CASGTSGRVYNEQFF. The CDR3 coding sequence is TGTGCCTCCGGGACTAGCGGGAGGGTGTACAATGAGCAGTTCTTC.